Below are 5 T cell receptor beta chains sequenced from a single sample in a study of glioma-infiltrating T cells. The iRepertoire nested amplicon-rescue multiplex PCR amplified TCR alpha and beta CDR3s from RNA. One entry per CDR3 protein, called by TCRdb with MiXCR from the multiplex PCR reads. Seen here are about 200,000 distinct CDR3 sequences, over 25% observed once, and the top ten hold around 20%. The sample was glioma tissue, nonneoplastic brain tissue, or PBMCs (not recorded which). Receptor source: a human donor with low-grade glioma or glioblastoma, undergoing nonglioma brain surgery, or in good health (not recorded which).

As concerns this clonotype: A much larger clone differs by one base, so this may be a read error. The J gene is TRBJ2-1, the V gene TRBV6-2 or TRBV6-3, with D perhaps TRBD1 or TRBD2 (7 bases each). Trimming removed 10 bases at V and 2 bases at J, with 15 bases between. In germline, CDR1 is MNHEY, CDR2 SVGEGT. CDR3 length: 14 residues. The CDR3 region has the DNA TGTGCCATCATAGCAGGGGGGGCCTACAATGAGCAGTTCTTC. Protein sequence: CAIIAGGAYNEQFF.

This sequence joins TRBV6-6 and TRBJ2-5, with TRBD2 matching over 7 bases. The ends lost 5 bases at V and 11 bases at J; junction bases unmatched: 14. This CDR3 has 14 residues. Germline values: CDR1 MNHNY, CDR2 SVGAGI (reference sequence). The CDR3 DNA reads TGTGCCAGCAGTGATTTTGGGGGGGGGTTGGAACAGTACTTC. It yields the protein CASSDFGGGLEQYF.

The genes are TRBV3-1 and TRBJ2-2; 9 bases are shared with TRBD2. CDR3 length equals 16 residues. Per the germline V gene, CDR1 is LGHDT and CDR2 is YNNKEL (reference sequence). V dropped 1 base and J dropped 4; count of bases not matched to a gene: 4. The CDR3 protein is CASSQGLAVSTGELFF. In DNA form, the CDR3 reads TGTGCCAGCAGCCAAGGACTAGCGGTAAGCACCGGGGAGCTGTTTTTT.

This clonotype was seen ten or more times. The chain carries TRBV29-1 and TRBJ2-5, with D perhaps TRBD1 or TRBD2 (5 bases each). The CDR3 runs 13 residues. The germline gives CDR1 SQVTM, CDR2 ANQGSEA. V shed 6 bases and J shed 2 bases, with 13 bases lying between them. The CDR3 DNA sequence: TGCAGCGTGGGACGGTCAGTTCAAGAGACCCAGTACTTC. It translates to CSVGRSVQETQYF.

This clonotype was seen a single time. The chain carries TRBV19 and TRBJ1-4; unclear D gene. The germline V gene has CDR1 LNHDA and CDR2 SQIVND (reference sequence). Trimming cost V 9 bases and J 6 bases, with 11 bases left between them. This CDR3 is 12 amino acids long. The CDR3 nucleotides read TGTGCCAGCCGCCTTGCAGATGAAAAACTGTTTTTT. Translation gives CASRLADEKLFF. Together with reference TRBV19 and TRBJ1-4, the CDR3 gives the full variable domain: DGGITQSPKYLFRKEGQNVTLSCEQNLNHDAMYWYRQDPGQGLRLIYYSQIVNDFQKGDIAEGYSVSREKKESFPLTVTSAQKNPTAFYLCASRLADEKLFFGSGTQLSVL.